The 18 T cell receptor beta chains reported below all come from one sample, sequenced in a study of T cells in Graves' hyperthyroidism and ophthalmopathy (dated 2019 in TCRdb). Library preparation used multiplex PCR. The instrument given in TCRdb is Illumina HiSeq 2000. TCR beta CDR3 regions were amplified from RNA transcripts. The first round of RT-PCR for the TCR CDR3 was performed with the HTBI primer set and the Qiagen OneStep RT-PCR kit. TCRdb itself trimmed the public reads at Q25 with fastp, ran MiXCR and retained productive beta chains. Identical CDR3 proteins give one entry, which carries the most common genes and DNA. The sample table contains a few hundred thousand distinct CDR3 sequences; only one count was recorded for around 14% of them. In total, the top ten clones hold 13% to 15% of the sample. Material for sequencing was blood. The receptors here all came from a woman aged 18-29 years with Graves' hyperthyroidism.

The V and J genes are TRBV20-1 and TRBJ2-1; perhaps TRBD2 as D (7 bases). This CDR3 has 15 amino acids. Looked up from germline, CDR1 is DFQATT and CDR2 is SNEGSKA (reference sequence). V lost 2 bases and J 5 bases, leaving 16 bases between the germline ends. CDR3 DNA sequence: TGCAGTGCTAGAAAGCGGGACCGGGGGCACAATGAGCAGTTCTTC. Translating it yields CSARKRDRGHNEQFF.

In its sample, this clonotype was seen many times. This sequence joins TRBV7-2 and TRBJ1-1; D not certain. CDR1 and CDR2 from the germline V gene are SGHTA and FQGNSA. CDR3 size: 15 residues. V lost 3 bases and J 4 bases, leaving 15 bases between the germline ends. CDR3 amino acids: CASSFLTHRGTEAFF. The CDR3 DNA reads TGTGCCAGCAGCTTCCTTACCCACCGGGGCACTGAAGCTTTCTTT.

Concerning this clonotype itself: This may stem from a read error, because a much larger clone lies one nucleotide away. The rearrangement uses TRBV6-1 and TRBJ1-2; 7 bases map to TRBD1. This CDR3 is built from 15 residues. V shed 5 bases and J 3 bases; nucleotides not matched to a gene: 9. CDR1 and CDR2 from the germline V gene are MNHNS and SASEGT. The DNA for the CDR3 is TGTGCCAGCAGTAAAAACGGACAGGCATACTATGGCTACACCTTC. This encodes CASSKNGQAYYGYTF.

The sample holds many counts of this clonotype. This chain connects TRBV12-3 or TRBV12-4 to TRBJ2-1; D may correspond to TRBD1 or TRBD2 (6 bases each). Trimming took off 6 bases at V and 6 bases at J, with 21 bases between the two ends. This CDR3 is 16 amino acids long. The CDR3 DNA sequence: TGTGCCAGCAGGCTCAGTTGGGGGGCAGCCGGCAATGAGCAGTTCTTC. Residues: CASRLSWGAAGNEQFF.

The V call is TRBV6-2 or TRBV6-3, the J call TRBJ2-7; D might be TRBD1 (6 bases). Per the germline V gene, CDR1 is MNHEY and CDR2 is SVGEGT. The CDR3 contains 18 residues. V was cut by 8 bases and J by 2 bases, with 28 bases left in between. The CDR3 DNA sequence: TGTGCCAGCTGGGGTCTACATCCTACAGGGCATAGCGCCTACGAGCAGTACTTC. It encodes CASWGLHPTGHSAYEQYF.

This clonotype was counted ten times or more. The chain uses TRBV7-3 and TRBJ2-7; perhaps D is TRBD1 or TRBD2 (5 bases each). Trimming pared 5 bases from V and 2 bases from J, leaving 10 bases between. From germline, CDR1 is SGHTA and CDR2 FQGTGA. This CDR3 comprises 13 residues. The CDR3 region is CASSRDGTYEQYF. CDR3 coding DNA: TGTGCCAGCAGCAGGGACGGGACCTACGAGCAGTACTTC.

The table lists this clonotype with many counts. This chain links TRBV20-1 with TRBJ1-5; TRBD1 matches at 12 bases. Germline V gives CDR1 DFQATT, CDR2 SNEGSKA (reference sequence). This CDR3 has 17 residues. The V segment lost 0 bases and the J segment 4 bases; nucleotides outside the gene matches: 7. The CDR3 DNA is TGCAGTGCTAGAGACCCGGGGACAGGGGGCGAAAATCAGCCCCAGCATTTT. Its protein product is CSARDPGTGGENQPQHF.

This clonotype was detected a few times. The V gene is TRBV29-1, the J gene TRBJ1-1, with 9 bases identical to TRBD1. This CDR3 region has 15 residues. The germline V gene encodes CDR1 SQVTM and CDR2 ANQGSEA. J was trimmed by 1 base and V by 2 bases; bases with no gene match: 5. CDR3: CSVESPGQGNTEAFF. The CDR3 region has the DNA TGCAGCGTTGAATCACCGGGACAGGGGAACACTGAAGCTTTCTTT.

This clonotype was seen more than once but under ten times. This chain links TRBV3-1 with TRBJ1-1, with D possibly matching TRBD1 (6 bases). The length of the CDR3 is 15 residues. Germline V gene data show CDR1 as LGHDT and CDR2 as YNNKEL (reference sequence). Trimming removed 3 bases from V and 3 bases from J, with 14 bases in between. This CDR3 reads CASSHLGGAYTEAFF. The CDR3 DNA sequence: TGTGCCAGCAGCCACCTTGGGGGGGCGTACACTGAAGCTTTCTTT. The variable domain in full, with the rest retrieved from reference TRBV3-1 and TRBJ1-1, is DTAVSQTPKYLVTQMGNDKSIKCEQNLGHDTMYWYKQDSKKFLKIMFSYNNKELIINETVPNRFSPKSPDKAHLNLHINSLELGDSAVYFCASSHLGGAYTEAFFGQGTRLTVV.

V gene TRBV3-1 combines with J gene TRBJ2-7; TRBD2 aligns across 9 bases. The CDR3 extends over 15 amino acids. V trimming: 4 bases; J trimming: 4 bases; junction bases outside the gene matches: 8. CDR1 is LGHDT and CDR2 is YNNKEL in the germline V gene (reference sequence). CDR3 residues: CASSLASGNEYEQYF. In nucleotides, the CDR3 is TGTGCCAGCAGCCTGGCTAGCGGGAACGAGTACGAGCAGTACTTC.

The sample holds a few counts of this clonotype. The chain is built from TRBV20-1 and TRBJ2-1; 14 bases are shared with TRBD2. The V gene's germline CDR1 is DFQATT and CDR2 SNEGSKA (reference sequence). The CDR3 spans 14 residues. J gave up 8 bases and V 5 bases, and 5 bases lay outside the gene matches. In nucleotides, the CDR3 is TGCAGTGCTGGGGGGACTAGCGGGAGTGATGAGCAGTTCTTC. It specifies CSAGGTSGSDEQFF.

CDR3 protein: CASSVDGRVRYNSPLHF. CDR3 in DNA: TGTGCCAGCAGCGTAGATGGTAGAGTCAGATATAATTCACCCCTCCACTTT. The rearrangement links TRBV9 to TRBJ1-6; D is unclear. The CDR3 sequence is 17 residues long. Deletions cut 0 bases from V and 4 bases from J, with 14 bases between. CDR1 is SGDLS, CDR2 YYNGEE, per germline.

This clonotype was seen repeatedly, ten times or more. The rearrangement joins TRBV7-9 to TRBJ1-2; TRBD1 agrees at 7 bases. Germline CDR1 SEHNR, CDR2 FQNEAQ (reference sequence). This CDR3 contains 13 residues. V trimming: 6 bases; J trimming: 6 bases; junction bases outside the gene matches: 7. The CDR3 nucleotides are TGTGCCAGCAGTCAACAGGGGTACGATGGCTACACCTTC. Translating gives CASSQQGYDGYTF.

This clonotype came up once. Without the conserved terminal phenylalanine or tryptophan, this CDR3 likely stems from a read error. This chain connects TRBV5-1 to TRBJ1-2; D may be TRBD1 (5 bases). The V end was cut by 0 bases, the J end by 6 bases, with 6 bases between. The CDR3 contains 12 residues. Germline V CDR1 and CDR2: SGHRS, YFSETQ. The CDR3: CASSLVGDGYTL. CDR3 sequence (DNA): TGCGCCAGCAGCTTGGTAGGGGATGGCTACACCCTC.

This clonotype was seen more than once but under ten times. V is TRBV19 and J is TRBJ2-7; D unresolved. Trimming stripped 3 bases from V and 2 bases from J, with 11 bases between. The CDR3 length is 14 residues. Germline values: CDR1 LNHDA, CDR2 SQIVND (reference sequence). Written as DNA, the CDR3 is TGTGCCAGTAGTATGGGTGAGAGACCCTACGAGCAGTACTTC. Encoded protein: CASSMGERPYEQYF.

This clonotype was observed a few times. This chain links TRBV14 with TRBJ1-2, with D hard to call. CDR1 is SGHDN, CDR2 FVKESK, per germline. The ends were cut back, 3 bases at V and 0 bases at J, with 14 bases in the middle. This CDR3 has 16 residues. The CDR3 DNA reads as TGTGCCAGCAGCCATGGTGGAAGCCGTTCTAACTATGGCTACACCTTC. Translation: CASSHGGSRSNYGYTF. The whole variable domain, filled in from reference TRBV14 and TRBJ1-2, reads EAGVTQFPSHSVIEKGQTVTLRCDPISGHDNLYWYRRVMGKEIKFLLHFVKESKQDESGMPNNRFLAERTGGTYSTLKVQPAELEDSGVYFCASSHGGSRSNYGYTFGSGTRLTVV.

This CDR3 is CAISGPRRMEYYGYTF. DNA of the CDR3: TGTGCCATCAGCGGACCCCGACGGATGGAGTACTATGGCTACACCTTC. V gene TRBV10-3 combines with J gene TRBJ1-2, with unresolved D. The CDR3 spans 16 residues. Trimming removed 6 bases at V and 3 bases at J, with 20 bases between. Germline CDR1 is ENHRY and CDR2 is SYGVKD.

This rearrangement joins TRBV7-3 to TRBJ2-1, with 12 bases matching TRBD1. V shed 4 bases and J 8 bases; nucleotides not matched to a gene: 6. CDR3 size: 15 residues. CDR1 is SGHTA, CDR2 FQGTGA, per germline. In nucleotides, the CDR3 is TGTGCCAGCAGCTCACCGGGACAGGGGGCATATGAGCAGTTCTTC. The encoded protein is CASSSPGQGAYEQFF.